This record looks at one T cell receptor beta chain sequence and its context. The same CDR3 also results from other DNA sequences found in this sample. The method was immunoSEQ multiplex PCR; TCRdb's version includes in-frame clones alone and lacks a portion of them. The sample lists approximately 450,000 clones; approximately 92% were seen once. CDR1 and CDR2 from the germline V gene are SGHVS and FQNEAQ. V lost 1 base and J lost 6, with 16 bases in between. CDR3 length equals 16 residues. The data originate from a study of blood T cell repertoires in COVID-19. Study details: The origin of the acute and convalescent COVID-19 samples was the United States, Italy and Spain.

This chain joins TRBV7-8 and TRBJ1-5; D possibly corresponds to TRBD1 (6 bases). This clonotype was obtained from a man aged 30 to 45 who had recovered from COVID-19. Sequencing was performed on PBMCs or T cells enriched from blood (not recorded which). The CDR3 is CASSLGGQGLGQPQHF. The CDR3, as DNA: TGTGCCAGCAGCTTAGGGGGCCAGGGGCTCGGTCAGCCCCAGCATTTT.